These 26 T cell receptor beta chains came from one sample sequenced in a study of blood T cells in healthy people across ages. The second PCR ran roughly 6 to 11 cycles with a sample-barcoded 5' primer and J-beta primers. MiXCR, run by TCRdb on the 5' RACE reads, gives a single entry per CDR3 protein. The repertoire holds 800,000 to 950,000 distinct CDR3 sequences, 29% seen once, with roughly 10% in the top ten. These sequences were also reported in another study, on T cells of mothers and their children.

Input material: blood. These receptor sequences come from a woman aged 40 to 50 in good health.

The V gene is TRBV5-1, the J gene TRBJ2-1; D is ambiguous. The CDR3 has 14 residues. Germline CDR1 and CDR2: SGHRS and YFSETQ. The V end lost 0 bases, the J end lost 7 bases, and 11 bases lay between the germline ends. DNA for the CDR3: TGCGCCAGCAGCTTGGTATCCCCCTCAAATGAGCAGTTCTTC. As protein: CASSLVSPSNEQFF.

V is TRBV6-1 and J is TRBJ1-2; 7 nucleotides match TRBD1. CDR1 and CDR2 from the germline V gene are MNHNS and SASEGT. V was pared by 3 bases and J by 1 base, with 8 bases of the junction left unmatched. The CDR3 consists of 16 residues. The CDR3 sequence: CASSERGGTVNYGYTF. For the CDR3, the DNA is TGTGCCAGCAGTGAGAGGGGTGGGACAGTTAACTATGGCTACACCTTC.

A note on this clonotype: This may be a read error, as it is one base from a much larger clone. The CDR3 spells CASSPRPGTGVGANVRTF. The CDR3 DNA reads TGTGCCAGCAGCCCAAGACCCGGGACAGGGGTTGGGGCCAACGTCCGGACTTTC. The V and J genes are TRBV7-9 and TRBJ2-6; 10 bases match TRBD1. CDR3 size: 18 residues. The germline V gene encodes CDR1 SEHNR and CDR2 FQNEAQ (reference sequence).

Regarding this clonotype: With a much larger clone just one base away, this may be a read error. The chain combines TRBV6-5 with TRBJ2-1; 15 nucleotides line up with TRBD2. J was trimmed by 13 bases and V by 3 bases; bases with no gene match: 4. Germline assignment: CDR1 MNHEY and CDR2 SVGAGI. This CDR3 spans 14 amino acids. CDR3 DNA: TGTGCCAGCAGTTATAGGACTAGCGGGGGGGCCCAGTTCTTC. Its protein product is CASSYRTSGGAQFF.

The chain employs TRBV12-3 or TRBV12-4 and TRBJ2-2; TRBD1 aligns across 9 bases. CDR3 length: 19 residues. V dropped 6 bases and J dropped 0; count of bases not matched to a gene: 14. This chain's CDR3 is CASSPWRDRAHPNTGELFF. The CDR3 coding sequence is TGTGCCAGCAGCCCATGGAGGGACAGGGCGCATCCGAACACCGGGGAGCTGTTTTTT.

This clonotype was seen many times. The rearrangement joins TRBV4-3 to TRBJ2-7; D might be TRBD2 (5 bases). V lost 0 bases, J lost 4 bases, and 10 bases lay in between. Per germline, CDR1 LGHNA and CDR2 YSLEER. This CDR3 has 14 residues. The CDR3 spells CASSQEVEEYEQYF. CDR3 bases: TGCGCCAGCAGCCAAGAGGTGGAGGAGTACGAGCAGTACTTC.

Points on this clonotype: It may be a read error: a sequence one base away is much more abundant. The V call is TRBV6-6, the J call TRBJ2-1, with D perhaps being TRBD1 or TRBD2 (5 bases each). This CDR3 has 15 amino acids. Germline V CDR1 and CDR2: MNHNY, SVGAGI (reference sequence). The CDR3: CANSYSGDGPGEQFF. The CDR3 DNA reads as TGTGCCAACAGTTACTCTGGGGACGGCCCCGGGGAGCAGTTCTTC.

The CDR3 coding sequence is TGTGCCAGCAGTTTATTCGGGGGTACTGGAAACACCATATATTTT. Protein product: CASSLFGGTGNTIYF. This chain joins TRBV28 and TRBJ1-3, with D possibly being TRBD1 (5 bases). Germline V CDR1 and CDR2: MDHEN, SYDVKM. V was cut by 1 base and J by 2 bases, with 9 bases left in between. This CDR3 region has 15 residues. Using reference TRBV28 and TRBJ1-3 for the parts outside the CDR3, the full variable domain is DVKVTQSSRYLVKRTGEKVFLECVQDMDHENMFWYRQDPGLGLRLIYFSYDVKMKEKGDIPEGYSVSREKKERFSLILESASTNQTSMYLCASSLFGGTGNTIYFGEGSWLTVV.

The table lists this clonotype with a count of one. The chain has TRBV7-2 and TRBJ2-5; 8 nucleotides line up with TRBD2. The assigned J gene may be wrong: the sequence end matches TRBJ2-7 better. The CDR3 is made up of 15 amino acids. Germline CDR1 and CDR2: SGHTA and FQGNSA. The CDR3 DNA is TGTGCCAGCAGTTCCGCGAGTAGCGGGGCGTACGAGCAGTACTTC. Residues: CASSSASSGAYEQYF.

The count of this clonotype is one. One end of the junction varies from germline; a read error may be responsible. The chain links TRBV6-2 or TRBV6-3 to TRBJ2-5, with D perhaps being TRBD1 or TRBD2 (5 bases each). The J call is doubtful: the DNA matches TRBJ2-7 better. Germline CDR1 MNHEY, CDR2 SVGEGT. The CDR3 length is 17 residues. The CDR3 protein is CANSYSTGWQGRSEQYF. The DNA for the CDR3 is TGTGCCAACAGTTACAGTACGGGTTGGCAGGGACGCAGCGAGCAGTACTTC.

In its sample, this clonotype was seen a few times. The CDR3 spells CASSLSGGWSYEQYF. In DNA, the CDR3 is TGTGCCAGCAGTTTATCCGGGGGGTGGTCCTACGAGCAGTACTTC. The chain uses TRBV27 and TRBJ2-7, with 7 bases that match TRBD2. The germline CDR1 and CDR2 sequences are MNHEY and SMNVEV (reference sequence). Losses at the gene ends were 0 bases for V and 1 base for J; bases not matched to a gene: 3. This CDR3 contains 15 residues.

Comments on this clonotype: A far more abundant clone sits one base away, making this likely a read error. The CDR3 region is CASSLVADTHYF. CDR3 DNA: TGTGCCAGCAGCTTAGTCGCAGATACGCACTATTTT. The chain employs TRBV7-2 and TRBJ2-3; D not resolved. There are 12 residues in the CDR3. Looked up from germline, CDR1 is SGHTA and CDR2 is FQGNSA.

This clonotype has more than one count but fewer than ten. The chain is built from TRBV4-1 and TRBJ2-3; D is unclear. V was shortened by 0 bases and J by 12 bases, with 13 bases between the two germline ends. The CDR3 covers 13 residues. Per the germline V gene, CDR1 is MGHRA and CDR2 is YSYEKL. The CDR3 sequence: CASSQERRSHQYF. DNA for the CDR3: TGCGCCAGCAGCCAAGAAAGGCGGTCCCACCAGTATTTT.

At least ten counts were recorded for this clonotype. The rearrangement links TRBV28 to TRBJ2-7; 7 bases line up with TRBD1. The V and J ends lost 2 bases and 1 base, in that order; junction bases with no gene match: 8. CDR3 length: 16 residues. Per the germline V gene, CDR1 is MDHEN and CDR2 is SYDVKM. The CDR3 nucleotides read TGTGCCAGCAGTTTACCCGGGACAGTGGGATCCTACGAGCAGTACTTC. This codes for CASSLPGTVGSYEQYF.

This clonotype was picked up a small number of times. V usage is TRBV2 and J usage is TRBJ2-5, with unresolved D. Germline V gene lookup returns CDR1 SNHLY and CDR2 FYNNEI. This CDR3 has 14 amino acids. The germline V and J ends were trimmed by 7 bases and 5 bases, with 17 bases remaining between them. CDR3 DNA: TGTGCCAGCACCCTGAGGAGTGTAAGGGAGACCCAGTACTTC. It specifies CASTLRSVRETQYF. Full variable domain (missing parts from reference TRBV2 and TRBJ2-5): EPEVTQTPSHQVTQMGQEVILRCVPISNHLYFYWYRQILGQKVEFLVSFYNNEISEKSEIFDDQFSVERPDGSNFTLKIRSTKLEDSAMYFCASTLRSVRETQYFGPGTRLLVL.

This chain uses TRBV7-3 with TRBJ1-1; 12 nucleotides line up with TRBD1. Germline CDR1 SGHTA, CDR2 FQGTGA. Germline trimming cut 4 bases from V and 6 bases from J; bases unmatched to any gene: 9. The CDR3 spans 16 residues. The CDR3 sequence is CASSSGTGGDRAEAFF. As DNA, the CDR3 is TGTGCCAGCAGCTCCGGGACAGGGGGCGATAGGGCTGAAGCTTTCTTT.

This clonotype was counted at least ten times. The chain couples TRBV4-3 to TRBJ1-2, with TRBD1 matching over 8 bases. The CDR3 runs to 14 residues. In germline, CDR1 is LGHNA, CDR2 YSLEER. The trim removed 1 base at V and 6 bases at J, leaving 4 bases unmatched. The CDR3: CASSQVGQVDGYTF. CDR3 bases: TGCGCCAGCAGCCAAGTGGGACAGGTGGATGGCTACACCTTC.

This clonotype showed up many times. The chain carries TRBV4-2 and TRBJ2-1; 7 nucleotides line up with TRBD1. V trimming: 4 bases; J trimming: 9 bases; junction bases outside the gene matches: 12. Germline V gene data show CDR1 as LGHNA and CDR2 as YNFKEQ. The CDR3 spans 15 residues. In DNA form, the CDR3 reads TGTGCCAGCAGCCCCAGCCGGGACAGTTATGCTGAGCAGTTCTTC. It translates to CASSPSRDSYAEQFF.

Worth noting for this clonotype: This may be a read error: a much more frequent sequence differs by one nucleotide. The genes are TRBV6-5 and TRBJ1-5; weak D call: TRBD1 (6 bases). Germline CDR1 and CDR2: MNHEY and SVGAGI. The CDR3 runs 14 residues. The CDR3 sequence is CTSRGRGGNQPQHF. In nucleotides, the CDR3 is TGTACCAGCAGGGGCAGGGGCGGCAATCAGCCCCAGCATTTT.

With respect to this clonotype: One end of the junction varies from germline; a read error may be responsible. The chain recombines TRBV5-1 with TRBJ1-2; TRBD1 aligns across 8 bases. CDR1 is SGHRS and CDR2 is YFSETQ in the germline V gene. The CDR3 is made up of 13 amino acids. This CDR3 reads CASSPGQEYDYTF. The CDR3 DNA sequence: TGCGCCAGCAGCCCGGGACAGGAGTATGACTACACCTTC.

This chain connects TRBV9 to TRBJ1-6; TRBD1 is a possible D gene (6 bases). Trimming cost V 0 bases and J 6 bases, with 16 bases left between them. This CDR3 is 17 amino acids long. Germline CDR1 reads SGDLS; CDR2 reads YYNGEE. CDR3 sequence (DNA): TGTGCCAGCAGCGTAGGATGGAGACAGGCGGCTAATTCACCCCTCCACTTT. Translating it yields CASSVGWRQAANSPLHF.

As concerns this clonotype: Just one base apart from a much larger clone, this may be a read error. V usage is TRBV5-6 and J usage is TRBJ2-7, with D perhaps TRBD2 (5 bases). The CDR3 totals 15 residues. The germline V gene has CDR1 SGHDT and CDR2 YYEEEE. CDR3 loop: CVSSGSRFSSYEQYF. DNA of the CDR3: TGTGTCAGCAGCGGTTCCAGGTTCAGCTCCTACGAGCAGTACTTC.

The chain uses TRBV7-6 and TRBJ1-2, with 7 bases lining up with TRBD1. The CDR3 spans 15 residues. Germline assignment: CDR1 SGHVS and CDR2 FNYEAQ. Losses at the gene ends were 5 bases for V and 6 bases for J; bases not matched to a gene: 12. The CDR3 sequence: CASSPTRGALDGYTF. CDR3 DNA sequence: TGTGCCAGCAGCCCCACCAGGGGGGCCTTGGATGGCTACACCTTC.

DNA of the CDR3: TGTGCCAGCAGTTCACCCAGAGCGGCGTCAGATACGCAGTATTTT. Protein: CASSSPRAASDTQYF. The rearrangement links TRBV12-3 or TRBV12-4 to TRBJ2-3; D might be TRBD2 (5 bases). The CDR3 contains 15 residues. Trimming shortened V by 4 bases and J by 4 bases, and 15 bases separated the two germline ends.

CDR3 amino acids: CASSWDRGPRDTEAFF. Here the CDR3 DNA reads TGTGCCAGCAGTTGGGACAGGGGGCCCCGAGACACTGAAGCTTTCTTT. The chain couples TRBV12-3 or TRBV12-4 to TRBJ1-1; 12 positions agree with TRBD1. The V gene end was trimmed by 4 bases and the J gene end by 3 bases; junction bases not matched to a gene: 6. The CDR3 sequence is 16 residues long.

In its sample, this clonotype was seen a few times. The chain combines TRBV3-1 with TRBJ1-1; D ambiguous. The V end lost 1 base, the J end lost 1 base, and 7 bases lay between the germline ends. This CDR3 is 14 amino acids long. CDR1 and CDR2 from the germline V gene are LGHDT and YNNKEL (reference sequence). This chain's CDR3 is CASSQVMGNTEAFF. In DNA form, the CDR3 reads TGTGCCAGCAGCCAAGTAATGGGGAACACTGAAGCTTTCTTT. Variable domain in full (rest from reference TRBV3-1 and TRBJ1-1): DTAVSQTPKYLVTQMGNDKSIKCEQNLGHDTMYWYKQDSKKFLKIMFSYNNKELIINETVPNRFSPKSPDKAHLNLHINSLELGDSAVYFCASSQVMGNTEAFFGQGTRLTVV.